This T cell receptor (beta chain) was sequenced for a study of T cell changes during pregnancy in multiple sclerosis. In this sample, this clone turned up once. Profiled with immunoSEQ multiplex PCR; TCRdb holds only in-frame clones, not every one. The sample records about 46,000 clones, 80% to 95% being singletons. CDR1 SGHAT and CDR2 FQDESV come from the germline V gene (reference sequence). The CDR3 loop spans 13 amino acids. V was clipped by 2 bases and J by 7 bases, with 12 bases between them. Sequenced material: CD8+ T cells from peripheral blood mononuclear cells, taken after pregnancy. The chain recombines TRBV11-1 with TRBJ2-7, with D unclear. The clonotype comes from a female donor with multiple sclerosis, enrolled in a pregnancy study. CDR3 DNA sequence: TGTGCCAGCAGCTTACCGCCCGGTCGGGAGCAGTACTTC. This encodes CASSLPPGREQYF.